Below, 29 T cell receptor beta chains from the same sample are listed, as sequenced in a study of CD8 T cells in Susac syndrome. cDNA came from around 0.54 to 1 ug RNA primed by random hexamers. Each CDR3 protein is one row after TCRdb ran MiXCR on the immunoSEQ multiplex PCR reads. The sample consists of a few hundred thousand distinct CDR3 sequences, about 95% of them appearing once. Sequencing input: CD4+ T cells from PBMCs. All receptors come from a human donor with Susac syndrome.

The chain joins TRBV20-1 to TRBJ2-5; D is possibly TRBD1 (6 bases). With 3 bases removed from V and 2 bases from J, the gap between germline ends came to 13 bases. The length of the CDR3 is 14 residues. Per the germline V gene, CDR1 is DFQATT and CDR2 is SNEGSKA (reference sequence). The CDR3 is CSASRGTAQETQYF. CDR3 nucleotide sequence: TGCAGTGCTAGTAGGGGGACGGCGCAAGAGACCCAGTACTTC.

The chain combines TRBV3-1 with TRBJ1-2; no firm D call. V lost 1 base, J lost 6 bases, and 15 bases lay in between. The germline CDR1 and CDR2 sequences are LGHDT and YNNKEL (reference sequence). The CDR3 sequence is 15 residues long. The CDR3 coding sequence is TGTGCCAGCAGCCAAGGAGGAGCGGGCACGGATGGCTACACCTTC. Amino acid sequence: CASSQGGAGTDGYTF. Full variable domain (outside the CDR3, taken from reference TRBV3-1 and TRBJ1-2): DTAVSQTPKYLVTQMGNDKSIKCEQNLGHDTMYWYKQDSKKFLKIMFSYNNKELIINETVPNRFSPKSPDKAHLNLHINSLELGDSAVYFCASSQGGAGTDGYTFGSGTRLTVV.

This chain joins TRBV4-3 and TRBJ2-1; the match to TRBD2 covers 13 bases. The length of the CDR3 is 16 residues. Trimming removed 4 bases from V and 7 bases from J; junction bases left unmatched: 7. Looked up from germline, CDR1 is LGHNA and CDR2 is YSLEER. CDR3 bases: TGCGCCAGCAGCCTCCAACTAGCGGGGGGGAAGAATGAGCAGTTCTTC. This encodes CASSLQLAGGKNEQFF.

The V call is TRBV6-2 or TRBV6-3, the J call TRBJ1-5, with 7 positions matching TRBD1. Per germline, CDR1 MNHEY and CDR2 SVGEGT. V dropped 4 bases and J dropped 5; count of bases not matched to a gene: 11. CDR3 length: 16 residues. The CDR3 sequence: CASSLMGQPLDQPQHF. In DNA, the CDR3 is TGTGCCAGCAGTTTGATGGGACAGCCCCTCGATCAGCCCCAGCATTTT.

CDR3 residues: CASRGDSRRNQPQHF. As DNA, the CDR3 is TGTGCCAGCAGGGGGGACTCCCGGCGGAATCAGCCCCAGCATTTT. The chain recombines TRBV28 with TRBJ1-5; D may be TRBD1 (5 bases). Trimming left V 6 bases short and J 4 bases short, with 16 bases between. This CDR3 region has 15 residues. Germline V CDR1 and CDR2: MDHEN, SYDVKM.

This chain connects TRBV20-1 to TRBJ2-5; D may correspond to TRBD1 or TRBD2 (5 bases each). V gave up 5 bases and J gave up 3 bases, with 13 bases separating them. This CDR3 contains 13 residues. Germline assignment: CDR1 DFQATT and CDR2 SNEGSKA (reference sequence). The CDR3 region is CSALLGREETQYF. The CDR3 DNA reads TGCAGTGCTCTCTTGGGACGCGAAGAGACCCAGTACTTC.

The chain employs TRBV6-6 and TRBJ2-7; D unresolved. The V and J ends lost 0 bases and 1 base respectively, with 10 bases between them. The CDR3 runs to 15 residues. Germline CDR1 is MNHNY and CDR2 is SVGAGI (reference sequence). CDR3 amino acids: CASSYSRQDSYEQYF. CDR3 coding DNA: TGTGCCAGCAGTTACTCGAGGCAGGATTCCTACGAGCAGTACTTC.

The rearrangement joins TRBV5-1 to TRBJ1-4; 7 positions match TRBD1. V shed 4 bases, J shed 4 bases, and the junction held 4 bases outside the gene matches. The CDR3 is made up of 14 amino acids. CDR1 SGHRS and CDR2 YFSETQ come from the germline V gene. CDR3 sequence: CASSPGQNNEKLFF. The CDR3 DNA reads TGCGCCAGCAGCCCGGGACAGAATAATGAAAAACTGTTTTTT.

The J gene is TRBJ2-5, the V gene TRBV6-6; D is ambiguous. Trimming took 3 bases from V and 1 from J, leaving 12 bases between them. The CDR3 runs 15 residues. CDR1 and CDR2 from the germline V gene are MNHNY and SVGAGI (reference sequence). The CDR3 coding sequence is TGTGCCAGCAGTTATGTGAAACGTACCCAAGAGACCCAGTACTTC. Protein sequence: CASSYVKRTQETQYF.

The chain links TRBV14 to TRBJ1-1, with unresolved D. The ends were cut back, 4 bases at V and 0 bases at J, with 6 bases in the middle. The CDR3 has 13 amino acids. The germline gives CDR1 SGHDN, CDR2 FVKESK. The CDR3 loop reads CASSPSMNTEAFF. CDR3 coding DNA: TGTGCCAGCAGCCCCTCCATGAACACTGAAGCTTTCTTT.

V and J are TRBV23-1 and TRBJ2-3; D is ambiguous. TRBV23-1 is given ORF status, its function remaining uncertain. V shed 5 bases and J shed 4 bases, with 16 bases lying between them. This CDR3 region has 15 residues. The CDR3 here is CASSSHGLAPDTQYF. CDR3 bases: TGCGCCAGCAGTTCCCACGGGTTAGCCCCAGATACGCAGTATTTT.

The V gene is TRBV6-5, the J gene TRBJ1-2; no firm D call. Germline V lookup: CDR1 MNHEY, CDR2 SVGAGI. CDR3 size: 12 residues. V was trimmed by 5 bases and J by 4 bases, leaving 8 bases between them. CDR3 residues: CASSQGFYGYTF. As DNA, the CDR3 is TGTGCCAGCAGTCAAGGTTTCTATGGCTACACCTTC.

CDR3 in amino acids: CSARDSNNPYGYTF. Here the CDR3 DNA reads TGCAGTGCTAGAGATAGTAACAACCCTTACGGCTACACCTTC. The V and J genes are TRBV20-1 and TRBJ1-2; D not certain. The germline V gene has CDR1 DFQATT and CDR2 SNEGSKA (reference sequence). CDR3 length equals 14 residues. V was trimmed by 0 bases and J by 8 bases, leaving 16 bases between them.

The rearrangement uses TRBV20-1 and TRBJ2-3; 8 nucleotides match TRBD2. Germline trimming cut 5 bases from V and 2 bases from J; bases unmatched to any gene: 6. CDR1 is DFQATT and CDR2 is SNEGSKA in the germline V gene (reference sequence). The CDR3 extends over 14 amino acids. For the CDR3, the DNA is TGCAGTGCTTTCATAGCGGGGAACACAGATACGCAGTATTTT. It is translated as CSAFIAGNTDTQYF.

V usage is TRBV24-1 and J usage is TRBJ2-5, with 7 positions matching TRBD1. The trim removed 2 bases at V and 1 base at J, leaving 9 bases unmatched. In germline, CDR1 is KGHDR, CDR2 SFDVKD. The CDR3 sequence is 17 residues long. The CDR3 reads CATSDSRTGSVQETQYF. The CDR3, as DNA: TGTGCCACCAGTGATTCTCGGACAGGTAGCGTCCAAGAGACCCAGTACTTC.

This chain uses TRBV18 with TRBJ2-6; D is perhaps TRBD1 (6 bases). The CDR3 contains 16 residues. CDR1 is KGHSH, CDR2 LQKENI, per germline. Trimming stripped 2 bases from V and 2 bases from J, with 10 bases between. This CDR3 is CASSPVRDTGANVLTF. The CDR3 nucleotides read TGTGCCAGCTCACCAGTCAGGGACACTGGGGCCAACGTCCTGACTTTC.

This chain uses TRBV27 with TRBJ2-7; 10 bases agree with TRBD2. The V segment lost 8 bases and the J segment 6 bases; nucleotides outside the gene matches: 19. The CDR3 covers 17 residues. Germline CDR1 and CDR2: MNHEY and SMNVEV (reference sequence). This CDR3 is CASGSRRQLAGVGEQYF. The CDR3 DNA sequence: TGTGCCAGCGGCTCCCGGCGCCAGCTAGCGGGGGTGGGCGAGCAGTACTTC.

The chain couples TRBV30 to TRBJ2-3; 7 nucleotides line up with TRBD1. Germline CDR1 GTSNPN, CDR2 SVGIG (reference sequence). The CDR3 totals 13 residues. With V trimmed by 2 bases and J by 4 bases, 3 bases remained unmatched. The CDR3 loop is CAWSRQGADTQYF. The CDR3 region has the DNA TGTGCCTGGAGTAGGCAGGGGGCAGATACGCAGTATTTT.

The V gene is TRBV5-4, the J gene TRBJ2-7; D unclear. Germline assignment: CDR1 SGHNT and CDR2 YYREEE (reference sequence). The CDR3 is 15 residues long. V was shortened by 0 bases and J by 0 bases, with 10 bases between the two germline ends. The DNA of the CDR3 is TGTGCCAGCAGCTTGGTGGGCCAAAGCTCCTACGAGCAGTACTTC. Residues: CASSLVGQSSYEQYF.

This clonotype was seen once. V gene TRBV10-3 combines with J gene TRBJ2-1; D is ambiguous. The germline V and J ends were trimmed by 8 bases and 5 bases, with 16 bases remaining between them. The CDR3 contains 14 residues. Germline V gene sequence: CDR1 ENHRY, CDR2 SYGVKD. CDR3 DNA: TGTGCCATCCGTTCTGACTCGGCTGACAATGAGCAGTTCTTC. As protein: CAIRSDSADNEQFF.

V gene TRBV7-9 combines with J gene TRBJ1-4; D is unresolved. The CDR3 contains 13 residues. Per the germline V gene, CDR1 is SEHNR and CDR2 is FQNEAQ (reference sequence). Trimming took 5 bases from V and 5 from J, leaving 9 bases between them. This CDR3 reads CASSLNGNEKLFF. The CDR3 DNA reads as TGTGCCAGCAGCCTTAACGGAAATGAAAAACTGTTTTTT.

The CDR3 sequence: CASSPAGTGTFYGYTF. The CDR3 DNA sequence: TGCGCCAGCAGCCCCGCCGGGACAGGGACCTTCTATGGCTACACCTTC. V gene TRBV5-1 combines with J gene TRBJ1-2, with TRBD1 identical over 9 bases. V lost 4 bases, J lost 4 bases, and 11 bases stayed unmatched. Germline V lookup: CDR1 SGHRS, CDR2 YFSETQ. This CDR3 has 16 residues.

The chain uses TRBV20-1 and TRBJ1-5; D is unclear. Germline V gene data show CDR1 as DFQATT and CDR2 as SNEGSKA (reference sequence). This CDR3 comprises 13 residues. Deletions cut 3 bases from V and 6 bases from J, with 12 bases between. The CDR3 sequence is CSASRGMGQPQHF. The CDR3, as DNA: TGCAGTGCTAGTAGAGGGATGGGTCAGCCCCAGCATTTT.

The chain is built from TRBV4-3 and TRBJ1-4; no definite D call. Germline values: CDR1 LGHNA, CDR2 YSLEER. This CDR3 region has 15 residues. The V end was cut by 3 bases, the J end by 1 base, with 9 bases between. CDR3 DNA sequence: TGCGCCAGCAGCCAGGAGAAGGGAACTAATGAAAAACTGTTTTTT. Translation: CASSQEKGTNEKLFF.

The chain recombines TRBV3-1 with TRBJ1-5; 8 bases fit TRBD1. Per germline, CDR1 LGHDT and CDR2 YNNKEL (reference sequence). This CDR3 spans 16 amino acids. V lost 1 base, J lost 3 bases, and 5 bases stayed unmatched. Written as DNA, the CDR3 is TGTGCCAGCAGCCAAGGGACAGGGCGCCCCAATCAGCCCCAGCATTTT. Its protein product is CASSQGTGRPNQPQHF.

The chain links TRBV3-1 to TRBJ2-7; 9 bases agree with TRBD2. V was clipped by 4 bases and J by 3 bases; unmatched bases: 7. This CDR3 is 15 amino acids long. Germline V gene sequence: CDR1 LGHDT, CDR2 YNNKEL (reference sequence). CDR3 protein: CASSLGVSGGYEQYF. CDR3 DNA sequence: TGTGCCAGCAGCCTGGGGGTTAGCGGGGGCTACGAGCAGTACTTC.

The chain uses TRBV6-2 or TRBV6-3 and TRBJ2-3, with D perhaps matching TRBD2 (6 bases). V lost 2 bases to trimming and J lost 6 bases, with 15 bases between them. Germline CDR1 is MNHEY and CDR2 is SVGEGT. This CDR3 has 15 amino acids. Here the CDR3 reads CASSYPIGEADTQYF. DNA for the CDR3: TGTGCCAGCAGTTACCCGATTGGGGAGGCTGATACGCAGTATTTT.

V and J are TRBV25-1 and TRBJ1-1, with a possible D match to TRBD1 (5 bases). CDR1 and CDR2 from the germline V gene are MGHDK and SYGVNS. The CDR3 has 14 amino acids. Deletions cut 6 bases from V and 2 bases from J, with 13 bases between. CDR3 amino acids: CASRSVGVNTEAFF. CDR3 nucleotides: TGTGCCAGCAGGTCCGTGGGGGTAAACACTGAAGCTTTCTTT.

This chain connects TRBV20-1 to TRBJ1-5; D not resolved. Trimming cost V 0 bases and J 3 bases, with 9 bases left between them. Germline assignment: CDR1 DFQATT and CDR2 SNEGSKA (reference sequence). The CDR3 is 14 residues long. CDR3 sequence reads: CSARDSADNQPQHF. DNA of the CDR3: TGCAGTGCTAGAGATTCGGCGGACAATCAGCCCCAGCATTTT.